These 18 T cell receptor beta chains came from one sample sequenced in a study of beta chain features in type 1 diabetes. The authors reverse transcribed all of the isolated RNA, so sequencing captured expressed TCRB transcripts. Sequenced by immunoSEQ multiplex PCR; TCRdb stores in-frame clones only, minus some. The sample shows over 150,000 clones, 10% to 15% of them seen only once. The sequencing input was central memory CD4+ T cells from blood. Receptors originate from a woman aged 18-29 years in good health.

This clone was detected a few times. The CDR3 DNA reads TGCGCCAGCAGCCAAGAGAGAGTTATGAACACTGAAGCTTTCTTT. Its protein product is CASSQERVMNTEAFF. J is TRBJ1-1 and V is TRBV4-3; D uncertain. Germline-derived CDR1 and CDR2 are LGHNA and YSLEER. The V end lost 0 bases, the J end lost 0 bases, and 8 bases lay between the germline ends. CDR3 length: 15 residues.

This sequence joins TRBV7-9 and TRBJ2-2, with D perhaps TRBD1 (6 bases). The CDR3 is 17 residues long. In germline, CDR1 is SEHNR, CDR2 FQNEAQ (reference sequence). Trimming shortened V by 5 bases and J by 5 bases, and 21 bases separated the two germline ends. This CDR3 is CASSLTRGTPATGELFF. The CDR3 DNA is TGTGCCAGCAGCCTCACACGAGGGACACCAGCTACCGGGGAGCTGTTTTTT.

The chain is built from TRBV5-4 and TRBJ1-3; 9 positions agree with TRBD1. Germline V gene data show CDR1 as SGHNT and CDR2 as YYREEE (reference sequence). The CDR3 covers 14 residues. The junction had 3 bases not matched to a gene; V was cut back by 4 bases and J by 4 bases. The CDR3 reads CASSPGTGGNTIYF. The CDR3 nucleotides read TGTGCCAGCAGCCCCGGGACAGGGGGAAACACCATATATTTT.

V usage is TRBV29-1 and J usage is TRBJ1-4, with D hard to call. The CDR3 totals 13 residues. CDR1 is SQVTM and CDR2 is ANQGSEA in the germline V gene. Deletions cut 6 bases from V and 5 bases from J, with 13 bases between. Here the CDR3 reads CSVASGKNEKLFF. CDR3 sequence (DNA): TGCAGCGTCGCCTCCGGGAAAAATGAAAAACTGTTTTTT.

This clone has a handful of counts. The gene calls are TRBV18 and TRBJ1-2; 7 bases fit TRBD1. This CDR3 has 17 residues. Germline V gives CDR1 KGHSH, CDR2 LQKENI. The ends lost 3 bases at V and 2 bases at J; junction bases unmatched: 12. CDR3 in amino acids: CASSPGTGQIFNYGYTF. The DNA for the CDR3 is TGTGCCAGCTCACCCGGGACGGGACAGATTTTCAACTATGGCTACACCTTC.

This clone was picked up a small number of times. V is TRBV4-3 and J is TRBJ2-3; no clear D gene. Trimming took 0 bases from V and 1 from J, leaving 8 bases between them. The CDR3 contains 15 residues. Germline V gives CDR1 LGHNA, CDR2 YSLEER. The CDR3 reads CASSQENSRTDTQYF. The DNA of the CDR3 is TGCGCCAGCAGCCAAGAAAACAGCCGCACAGATACGCAGTATTTT.

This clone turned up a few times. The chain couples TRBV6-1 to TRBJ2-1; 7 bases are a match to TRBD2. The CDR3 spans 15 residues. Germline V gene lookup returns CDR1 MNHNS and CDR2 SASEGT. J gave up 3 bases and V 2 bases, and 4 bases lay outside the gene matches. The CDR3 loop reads CASSERRGSYNEQFF. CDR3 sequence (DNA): TGTGCCAGCAGTGAAAGGCGGGGGAGCTACAATGAGCAGTTCTTC.

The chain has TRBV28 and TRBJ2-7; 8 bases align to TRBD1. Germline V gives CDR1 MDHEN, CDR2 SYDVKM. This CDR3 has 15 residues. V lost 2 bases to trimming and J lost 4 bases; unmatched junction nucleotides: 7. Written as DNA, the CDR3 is TGTGCCAGCAGTTTAGGAACAGGGGGTCGGTACGAGCAGTACTTC. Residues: CASSLGTGGRYEQYF.

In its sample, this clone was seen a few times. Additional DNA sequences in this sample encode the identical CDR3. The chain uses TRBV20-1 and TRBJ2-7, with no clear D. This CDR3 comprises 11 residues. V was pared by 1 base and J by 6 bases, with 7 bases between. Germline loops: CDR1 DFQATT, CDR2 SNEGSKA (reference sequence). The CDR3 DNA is TGCAGTGCTAGAGCCCCCGGCGAGCAGTACTTC. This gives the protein CSARAPGEQYF.

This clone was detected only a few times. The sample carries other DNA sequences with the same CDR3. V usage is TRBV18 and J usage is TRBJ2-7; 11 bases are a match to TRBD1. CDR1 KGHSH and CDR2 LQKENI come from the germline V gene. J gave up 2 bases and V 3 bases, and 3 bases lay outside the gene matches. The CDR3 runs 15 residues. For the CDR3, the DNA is TGTGCCAGCTCACCCCCGGGACAGGGGGCCTACGAGCAGTACTTC. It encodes CASSPPGQGAYEQYF.

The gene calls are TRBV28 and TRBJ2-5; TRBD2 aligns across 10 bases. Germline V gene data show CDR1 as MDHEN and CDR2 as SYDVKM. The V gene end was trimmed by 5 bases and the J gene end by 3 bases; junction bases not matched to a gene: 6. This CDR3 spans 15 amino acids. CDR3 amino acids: CASSNSGRIEETQYF. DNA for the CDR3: TGTGCCAGCAGTAATAGCGGGAGGATCGAAGAGACCCAGTACTTC.

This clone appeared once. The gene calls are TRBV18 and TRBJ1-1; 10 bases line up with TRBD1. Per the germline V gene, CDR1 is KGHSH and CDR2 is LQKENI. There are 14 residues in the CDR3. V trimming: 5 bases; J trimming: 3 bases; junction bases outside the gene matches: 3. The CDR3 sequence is CASSRDRGDTEAFF. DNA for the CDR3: TGTGCCAGCTCAAGGGACAGGGGTGACACTGAAGCTTTCTTT.

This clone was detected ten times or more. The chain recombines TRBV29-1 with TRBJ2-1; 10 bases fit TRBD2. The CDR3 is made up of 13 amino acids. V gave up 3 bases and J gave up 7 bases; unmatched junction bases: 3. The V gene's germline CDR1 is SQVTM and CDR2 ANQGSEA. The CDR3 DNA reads TGCAGCGTTGATAGCGGGAGGCATAATGAGCAGTTCTTC. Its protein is CSVDSGRHNEQFF.

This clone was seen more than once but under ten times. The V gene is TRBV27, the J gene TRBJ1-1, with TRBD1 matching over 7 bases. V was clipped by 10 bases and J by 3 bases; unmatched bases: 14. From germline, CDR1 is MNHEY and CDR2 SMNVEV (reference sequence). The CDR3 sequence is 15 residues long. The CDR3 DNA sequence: TGTGCCACGATCTTTAAACAGGGGTATTACACTGAAGCTTTCTTT. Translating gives CATIFKQGYYTEAFF.

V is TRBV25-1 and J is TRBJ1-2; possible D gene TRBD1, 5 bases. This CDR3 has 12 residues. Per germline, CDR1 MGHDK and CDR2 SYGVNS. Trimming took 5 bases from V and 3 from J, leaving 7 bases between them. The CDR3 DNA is TGTGCCAGCAGTCAGGGCGACTATGGCTACACCTTC. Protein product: CASSQGDYGYTF.

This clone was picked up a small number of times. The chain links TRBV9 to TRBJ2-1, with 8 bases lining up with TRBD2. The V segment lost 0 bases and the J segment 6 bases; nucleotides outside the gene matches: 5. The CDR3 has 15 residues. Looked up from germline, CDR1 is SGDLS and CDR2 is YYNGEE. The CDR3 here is CASSVGYSGANEQFF. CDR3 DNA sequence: TGTGCCAGCAGCGTAGGATATAGCGGGGCCAATGAGCAGTTCTTC.

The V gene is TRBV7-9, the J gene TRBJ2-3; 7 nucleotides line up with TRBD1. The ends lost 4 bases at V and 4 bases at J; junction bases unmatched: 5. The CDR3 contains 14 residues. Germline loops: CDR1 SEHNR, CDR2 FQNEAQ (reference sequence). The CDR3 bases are TGTGCCAGCAGCTCAGGGGGATTCCCAGATACGCAGTATTTT. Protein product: CASSSGGFPDTQYF.

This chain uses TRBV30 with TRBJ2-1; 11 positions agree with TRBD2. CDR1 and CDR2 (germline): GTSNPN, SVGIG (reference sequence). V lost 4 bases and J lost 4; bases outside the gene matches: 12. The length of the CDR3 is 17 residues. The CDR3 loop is CAWTGTSGLSSYNEQFF. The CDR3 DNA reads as TGTGCCTGGACCGGGACTAGCGGCCTTTCGTCGTACAATGAGCAGTTCTTC.